This TCR beta chain was obtained from a study of shared clonotypes between healthy human individuals. This clone was detected once. TCRdb's copy holds only in-frame clones and misses some; the assay was immunoSEQ multiplex PCR. The data show some 510,000 clones, around 79% seen once. This CDR3 has 17 residues. J gave up 0 bases and V 3 bases, and 4 bases lay outside the gene matches. Germline V gene sequence: CDR1 SGHNT, CDR2 YYREEE (reference sequence). The sequenced sample was PBMCs. This receptor was taken from a woman aged 40-49 years in good health. Some clones in this sample may be carry-over from other donors' samples. The chain uses TRBV5-4 and TRBJ2-1, with 12 bases identical to TRBD2. CDR3 nucleotide sequence: TGTGCCAGCAGCTCCGGACTAGCGGGACCCTCCTACAATGAGCAGTTCTTC. It yields the protein CASSSGLAGPSYNEQFF.